Shown below are 30 T cell receptor beta chains from a single sample sequenced in a study of T cells in Graves' hyperthyroidism and ophthalmopathy. RNA transcripts yielded amplified TCR beta CDR3 regions. With the HTBI primer set, the TCR CDR3 went through a first round of RT-PCR. Using its own MiXCR run on the multiplex PCR reads, TCRdb lists one record per CDR3 protein. Of some 510,000 distinct CDR3 sequences in the sample, about 43% were seen once. The source material was peripheral blood or thyroid tissue (not recorded which). These receptors were collected from a woman aged 18-29 years with Graves' hyperthyroidism.

The chain is built from TRBV24-1 and TRBJ2-6; no firm D call. This CDR3 is 11 amino acids long. Trimming shortened V by 6 bases and J by 9 bases, and 5 bases separated the two germline ends. CDR1 and CDR2 (germline): KGHDR, SFDVKD. Here the CDR3 reads CATSWGNVLTF. CDR3 nucleotides: TGTGCCACCAGTTGGGGCAACGTCCTGACTTTC.

The chain carries TRBV10-3 and TRBJ1-2, with D possibly matching TRBD1 (5 bases). CDR3 length: 15 residues. V lost 10 bases to trimming and J lost 7 bases, with 25 bases between them. CDR1 is ENHRY, CDR2 SYGVKD, per germline. This CDR3 is CASVLDGGLFGGYTF. The CDR3 DNA is TGTGCCAGCGTTCTTGACGGGGGACTCTTTGGTGGCTACACCTTC.

This clonotype turned up a few times. The CDR3 DNA follows: TGTGCCAGTAGTCCACACGGAACAGTGAACACTGAAGCTTTCTTT. Amino acids: CASSPHGTVNTEAFF. The chain employs TRBV19 and TRBJ1-1, with unresolved D. The V end was cut by 5 bases, the J end by 0 bases, with 13 bases between. Per germline, CDR1 LNHDA and CDR2 SQIVND (reference sequence). The CDR3 is 15 residues long.

This clonotype was seen only a few times. The chain links TRBV7-6 to TRBJ1-5; the match to TRBD1 covers 8 bases. The CDR3 length is 15 residues. Germline V CDR1 and CDR2: SGHVS, FNYEAQ. Trimming cost V 5 bases and J 4 bases; bases outside gene matches: 7. The CDR3 loop reads CASSPRTGNNQPQHF. The DNA for the CDR3 is TGTGCCAGCAGCCCCCGGACAGGGAATAATCAGCCCCAGCATTTT.

The sample holds many counts of this clonotype. The chain is built from TRBV29-1 and TRBJ1-2; D is undetermined. The CDR3 runs 11 residues. The germline gives CDR1 SQVTM, CDR2 ANQGSEA. V was cut by 4 bases and J by 2 bases, with 5 bases left in between. The CDR3 DNA is TGCAGCGTTGGCACGAACTATGGCTACACCTTC. It codes for CSVGTNYGYTF.

Many counts were recorded for this clonotype. The CDR3 coding sequence is TGTGCCACCAGTGACCCTTATGACAGGGAGGGGAGGGATTCACCCCTCCACTTT. It translates to CATSDPYDREGRDSPLHF. This chain connects TRBV24-1 to TRBJ1-6; 7 bases fit TRBD1. After removal of 4 bases from V and 8 bases from J, the junction contained 16 bases not matched to a gene. This CDR3 region has 18 residues. The V gene's germline CDR1 is KGHDR and CDR2 SFDVKD.

A note on this clonotype: A much larger clone lies one base from this, so it may be a read error. The rearrangement uses TRBV15 and TRBJ1-2, with 8 bases lining up with TRBD1. Germline lookup yields CDR1 LNHNV and CDR2 YYDKDF (reference sequence). The CDR3 totals 15 residues. The junction had 13 bases not matched to a gene; V was cut back by 5 bases and J by 8 bases. Written as DNA, the CDR3 is TGTGCCACCAGCTTAGCTATCAGACAGGGGCACGGCTACACCTTC. This encodes CATSLAIRQGHGYTF.

At least ten counts were recorded for this clonotype. The genes are TRBV7-9 and TRBJ1-2; no reliable D call. In germline, CDR1 is SEHNR, CDR2 FQNEAQ (reference sequence). V lost 4 bases and J 2 bases, leaving 5 bases between the germline ends. The CDR3 length is 12 residues. CDR3 sequence reads: CASSWKNYGYTF. The CDR3 nucleotides read TGTGCCAGCAGCTGGAAGAACTATGGCTACACCTTC.

Written as DNA, the CDR3 is TGTGCCACCAGCAGAGGCGGACTAGCGGGAAGCAATGAGCAGTTCTTC. Translating gives CATSRGGLAGSNEQFF. This chain connects TRBV15 to TRBJ2-7; 12 bases match TRBD2. The DNA end is more similar to TRBJ2-1, so the J call may be wrong. Germline CDR1 reads LNHNV; CDR2 reads YYDKDF (reference sequence). The CDR3 is made up of 16 amino acids.

CDR3 amino acids: CASSQVSGYEQYF. The DNA for the CDR3 is TGTGCCAGCAGCCAAGTGTCCGGCTACGAGCAGTACTTC. The chain uses TRBV7-8 and TRBJ2-7; D uncertain. The germline CDR1 and CDR2 sequences are SGHVS and FQNEAQ. There are 13 residues in the CDR3. The ends were cut back, 5 bases at V and 3 bases at J, with 11 bases in the middle.

A few counts support this clonotype. V is TRBV7-9 and J is TRBJ1-5; D is ambiguous. In germline, CDR1 is SEHNR, CDR2 FQNEAQ (reference sequence). CDR3 length: 14 amino acids. The V end was cut by 5 bases, the J end by 7 bases, with 15 bases between. The CDR3 DNA sequence: TGTGCCAGCAGCCTCGGCGGGTCTATCCAGCCCCAGCATTTT. Residues: CASSLGGSIQPQHF.

Here the CDR3 DNA reads TGCAGCGTTGAAGCTGGGGCAGTCACTGAAGCTTTCTTT. The encoded protein is CSVEAGAVTEAFF. This chain joins TRBV29-1 and TRBJ1-1, with D possibly being TRBD1 (5 bases). The CDR3 has 13 amino acids. CDR1 and CDR2 (germline): SQVTM, ANQGSEA. Deletions cut 1 base from V and 4 bases from J, with 10 bases between. The complete variable domain, with remaining parts taken from reference TRBV29-1 and TRBJ1-1, reads SAVISQKPSRDICQRGTSLTIQCQVDSQVTMMFWYRQQPGQSLTLIATANQGSEATYESGFVIDKFPISRPNLTFSTLTVSNMSPEDSSIYLCSVEAGAVTEAFFGQGTRLTVV.

This chain uses TRBV2 with TRBJ2-7; 7 bases agree with TRBD2. The J call may be wrong; the DNA end is better matched by TRBJ2-1. The CDR3 contains 15 residues. Per germline, CDR1 SNHLY and CDR2 FYNNEI. CDR3 loop: CASSEEAGHYNEQFF. DNA of the CDR3: TGTGCCAGCAGTGAAGAAGCGGGGCACTACAATGAGCAGTTCTTC.

The sample holds a few counts of this clonotype. This rearrangement joins TRBV29-1 to TRBJ2-2, with D possibly being TRBD1 or TRBD2 (5 bases each). V was pared by 2 bases and J by 6 bases, with 10 bases between. The V gene's germline CDR1 is SQVTM and CDR2 ANQGSEA. The CDR3 spans 13 residues. CDR3 amino acids: CSVEQGVSGELFF. CDR3 nucleotide sequence: TGCAGCGTTGAACAGGGAGTATCCGGGGAGCTGTTTTTT.

The chain employs TRBV7-9 and TRBJ2-7; D gene ambiguous. This CDR3 comprises 13 residues. Germline V gives CDR1 SEHNR, CDR2 FQNEAQ (reference sequence). V lost 1 base and J lost 2, with 6 bases in between. In nucleotides, the CDR3 is TGTGCCAGCAGCTTAGTTCAGACCTACGAGCAGTACTTC. It codes for CASSLVQTYEQYF.

This clonotype was detected ten times or more. The chain combines TRBV7-9 with TRBJ1-1; no clear D. The CDR3 has 16 residues. CDR1 SEHNR and CDR2 FQNEAQ come from the germline V gene (reference sequence). The germline V and J ends were trimmed by 3 bases and 0 bases, with 14 bases remaining between them. Written as DNA, the CDR3 is TGTGCCAGCAGCTTGGCCCAGAGCTTCGTGAACACTGAAGCTTTCTTT. Translation: CASSLAQSFVNTEAFF.

This clonotype was found once. The V gene is TRBV2, the J gene TRBJ1-2; D is perhaps TRBD1 (5 bases). V shed 0 bases and J shed 6 bases, with 20 bases lying between them. The CDR3 runs to 17 residues. Germline values: CDR1 SNHLY, CDR2 FYNNEI. Here the CDR3 reads CASSEALSSRDVDGYTF. CDR3 sequence (DNA): TGTGCCAGCAGTGAAGCGCTTTCCAGTAGGGACGTGGATGGCTACACCTTC.

The table lists this clonotype with a few counts. The chain uses TRBV2 and TRBJ1-5, with D unresolved. This CDR3 has 15 amino acids. Germline lookup yields CDR1 SNHLY and CDR2 FYNNEI. Trimming shortened V by 5 bases and J by 0 bases, and 11 bases separated the two germline ends. In nucleotides, the CDR3 is TGTGCCAGCAGTTTATCCATCTATAGCAATCAGCCCCAGCATTTT. Translated: CASSLSIYSNQPQHF.

This clonotype was counted ten times or more. The chain recombines TRBV7-9 with TRBJ1-6, with D uncertain. The length of the CDR3 is 15 residues. The V and J ends lost 2 bases and 3 bases respectively, with 8 bases between them. CDR1 and CDR2 (germline): SEHNR, FQNEAQ (reference sequence). CDR3 sequence reads: CASSLSWDYNSPLHF. The DNA of the CDR3 is TGTGCCAGCAGCTTATCATGGGACTATAATTCACCCCTCCACTTT.

The rearrangement uses TRBV7-8 and TRBJ1-4; 7 positions match TRBD1. Trimming at V came to 5 bases and at J to 3 bases, leaving 6 bases not matched to a gene. This CDR3 is built from 15 residues. CDR1 SGHVS and CDR2 FQNEAQ come from the germline V gene. CDR3 residues: CASSIDRVANEKLFF. CDR3 nucleotides: TGTGCCAGCAGCATAGACAGGGTAGCTAATGAAAAACTGTTTTTT. The whole variable domain, remainder taken from reference TRBV7-8 and TRBJ1-4, is GAGVSQSPRYKVAKRGQDVALRCDPISGHVSLFWYQQALGQGPEFLTYFQNEAQLDKSGLPSDRFFAERPEGSVSTLKIQRTQQEDSAVYLCASSIDRVANEKLFFGSGTQLSVL.

A word on this clonotype: A much more abundant neighbour one base away suggests this may be a read error. CDR3 in DNA: TGTACCACCAGGGGACAGGGGCGGACTGAAGCTTTCTTT. It translates to CTTRGQGRTEAFF. This rearrangement joins TRBV24-1 to TRBJ1-1, with 10 bases identical to TRBD1. Germline V CDR1 and CDR2: KGHDR, SFDVKD. There are 13 residues in the CDR3.

Comment on this clonotype: This may come from a read error, since a much larger clone is one base off. The gene calls are TRBV2 and TRBJ1-1; possible D gene TRBD1, 5 bases. Germline CDR1 SNHLY, CDR2 FYNNEI. The CDR3 consists of 15 residues. V was clipped by 6 bases and J by 1 base, with 15 bases between them. This CDR3 reads CASSFTGRKNTEAFF. The CDR3, as DNA: TGTGCCAGCAGCTTTACGGGACGGAAGAACACTGAAGCTTTCTTT.

The chain combines TRBV29-1 with TRBJ1-5; TRBD1 might be the D (5 bases). The V gene's germline CDR1 is SQVTM and CDR2 ANQGSEA. V lost 7 bases to trimming and J lost 3 bases, with 10 bases between them. The CDR3 sequence is 12 residues long. The CDR3 loop reads CSGGGDNQPQHF. CDR3 DNA: TGCAGCGGGGGGGGTGACAATCAGCCCCAGCATTTT.

The chain employs TRBV2 and TRBJ1-2, with D perhaps matching TRBD1 (5 bases). The CDR3 runs 17 residues. Germline CDR1 SNHLY, CDR2 FYNNEI. Trimming took off 10 bases at V and 5 bases at J, with 29 bases between the two ends. The CDR3 reads CATTGRGEGISRYGYTF. The CDR3, as DNA: TGTGCCACCACGGGCCGGGGAGAGGGGATTTCTCGATATGGCTACACCTTC.

This clonotype occurred a few times. The gene calls are TRBV7-2 and TRBJ1-1; no clear D gene. Germline CDR1 reads SGHTA; CDR2 reads FQGNSA. The CDR3 runs 12 residues. Trimming took off 6 bases at V and 7 bases at J, with 12 bases between the two ends. Here the CDR3 DNA reads TGTGCCAGCAGTTTAAACCGCCGTGAAGCTTTCTTT. Its protein is CASSLNRREAFF.

This clonotype was found many times. The V gene is TRBV12-3 or TRBV12-4, the J gene TRBJ1-2; no clear D gene. This CDR3 region has 10 residues. The V end was cut by 6 bases, the J end by 8 bases, with 7 bases between. The CDR3 nucleotides are TGTGCCAGCAGCTTGCGGGGCTACACCTTC. Its protein product is CASSLRGYTF.

The rearrangement joins TRBV5-1 to TRBJ1-1; TRBD1 might be the D (6 bases). Germline V gene sequence: CDR1 SGHRS, CDR2 YFSETQ. Trimming took off 8 bases at V and 1 base at J, with 24 bases between the two ends. The CDR3 extends over 17 amino acids. The CDR3 loop reads CASASSQPGGKNTEAFF. CDR3 in DNA: TGCGCCAGTGCCAGCAGCCAACCCGGGGGCAAGAACACTGAAGCTTTCTTT.

The chain has TRBV11-2 and TRBJ2-2; no reliable D call. CDR3 length equals 17 residues. CDR1 and CDR2 from the germline V gene are SGHAT and FQNNGV. V lost 4 bases and J lost 1, with 16 bases in between. DNA for the CDR3: TGTGCCAGCAGCTCAAATCTAGGCCCAGAGAACACCGGGGAGCTGTTTTTT. Protein product: CASSSNLGPENTGELFF.

This clonotype was recorded a few times. This rearrangement joins TRBV20-1 to TRBJ1-2; D ambiguous. The germline V gene encodes CDR1 DFQATT and CDR2 SNEGSKA (reference sequence). This CDR3 has 15 amino acids. Between the trimmed V and J ends, which lost 6 bases and 4 bases, there was a span of 21 bases. The CDR3 sequence is CSATPTVRPRYGYTF. The CDR3 nucleotides are TGCAGTGCAACCCCCACAGTCCGACCTCGCTATGGCTACACCTTC.

A note on this clonotype: A read error may be the cause here, since a much bigger clone is one base away. The chain uses TRBV29-1 and TRBJ2-5; D remains ambiguous. Germline values: CDR1 SQVTM, CDR2 ANQGSEA. The CDR3 totals 11 residues. With 2 bases removed from V and 4 bases from J, the gap between germline ends came to 5 bases. The CDR3 nucleotides read TGCAGCGTTGAATGGGGAGAGACCCAGTACTTC. As protein: CSVEWGETQYF.